The clone carrying this T cell receptor beta chain was counted once. Germline CDR1 is SGDLS and CDR2 is YYNGEE. The germline V and J ends were trimmed by 3 bases and 7 bases, with 11 bases remaining between them. There are 13 residues in the CDR3. Only in-frame clones appear in the TCRdb table, and some are missing; sequencing was by immunoSEQ multiplex PCR. The data show about 120,000 clones, with 80% to 95% seen just once and approximately 6.2% held by the top ten. This specimen belongs to a study of T cell changes during pregnancy in multiple sclerosis. This chain links TRBV9 with TRBJ2-1; no firm D call. Sequences were derived from peripheral blood, sampled before pregnancy. This TCR came from a female donor with multiple sclerosis, enrolled in a pregnancy study. The DNA for the CDR3 is TGTGCCAGCAGCGCCCCTGGTGAGAATGAGCAGTTCTTC. Translating it yields CASSAPGENEQFF.